This T cell receptor beta chain was found in a study of regulatory T cells in long-lasting Graves disease. This clonotype appeared many times. What it binds is unknown. Time point indicated: newly diagnosed GD, antithyroid drugs for less than 3 months. The TCR library used RNA extracted from PBMCs. To make TCR beta libraries, researchers used iRepertoire HTBI primers and Arm-PCR of CDR3 regions. TCRdb ran MiXCR on the multiplex PCR reads and lists one entry per CDR3 protein. The table has fewer than 550,000 distinct CDR3 sequences, roughly a sixth seen once. V was trimmed by 6 bases and J by 4 bases, leaving 9 bases between them. This CDR3 has 13 residues. Germline lookup yields CDR1 SNHLY and CDR2 FYNNEI. Findings and caveats of the study: Persistent disease preferred TRBV28, TRBJ1-2 and TRBJ2-5; new disease, TRBV20-1 and TRBJ2-1.

The sample was also linked to a second study, of T cells in Graves' hyperthyroidism and ophthalmopathy. That study adds: With the HTBI primer set, the TCR CDR3 went through a first round of RT-PCR.

The chain uses TRBV2 and TRBJ2-2; D not certain. The TCR was taken from a woman aged 35-65 years with Graves disease. Here the sequenced sample was peripheral blood mononuclear cells (PBMCs), taken at new diagnosis, from a patient treated with antithyroid drugs. The CDR3 region is CASRTVLTGELFF. CDR3 nucleotide sequence: TGTGCCAGCAGAACAGTCCTCACCGGGGAGCTGTTTTTT.